This T cell receptor beta chain was identified in a study of beta chain features in type 1 diabetes. On the study more broadly: Cell yields, gender and age were similar in healthy donors and patients.

Every isolated RNA sample was fully reverse transcribed, so sequencing captured expressed TCRB transcripts. Naive, central memory and regulatory T cell samples yielded around 3.6 million reads on average. Method: immunoSEQ multiplex PCR; TCRdb's copy keeps in-frame clones and lacks some. Seen here are 160,000 or so clones, approximately 8.8% observed once, and the top ten hold roughly 0.7%. The purity of all sorted populations exceeded 95%. V was clipped by 7 bases and J by 4 bases; unmatched bases: 11. Germline V CDR1 and CDR2: LNHDA, SQIVND (reference sequence). The CDR3 runs 15 residues. This clone occurred a few times. Antigen: not known. Study findings and constraints: The study found that naive, central memory and Treg TCRB repertoires appeared more similar in patients than in healthy donors. Type 1 diabetes patients had TCRB CDR3s that were shorter (moderately but significantly so) in all four CD4+ subsets.

Sequences were obtained from central memory CD4+ T cells from blood. This clonotype was obtained from a woman aged 25 to 39 with type 1 diabetes. The chain links TRBV19 to TRBJ2-5; TRBD2 matches 8 bases. The CDR3 reads CASTSNRGGRETQYF. The CDR3, as DNA: TGTGCCAGTACCTCCAACCGCGGGGGGCGAGAGACCCAGTACTTC.